Sequencing of this T cell receptor beta chain was carried out in a study of blood T cell repertoires in COVID-19. Study summary: COVID-19 samples collected from the United States, Italy and Spain covered acute and convalescent phases. PBMCs, B-cell-depleted T cells, or T cells were the source of the cDNA or gDNA that made up the material.

In the study's own analysis: Reference gene primers were amplified, and this amplification served to estimate nucleated cell counts. Some clones are missing from TCRdb's copy, which holds only in-frame ones; the method was immunoSEQ multiplex PCR. The V and J calls and the clone size are those of that table, but D and trimming were determined from the DNA. The table shows some 110,000 clones, with around three quarters occurring only once. The CDR3 sequence is 17 residues long. V lost 5 bases to trimming and J lost 1 base, with 16 bases between them. Per germline, CDR1 SGHDT and CDR2 YYEEEE. The sequence was obtained from a man between 70 and 80 years old with acute or convalescent COVID-19. J is TRBJ2-6 and V is TRBV5-6; weak D call: TRBD2 (7 bases). The sequencing sample was made of peripheral blood. In DNA, the CDR3 is TGTGCCAGCAGGGGAGGGGGGGCCCTTTCTGGGGCCAACGTCCTGACTTTC. This translates into CASRGGGALSGANVLTF.